The rows below give T cell receptor beta chains drawn from one sample of a study of control samples from healthy donors and cancer patients. Sequencing used immunoSEQ multiplex PCR; TCRdb keeps in-frame clones, though not all of them. This repertoire shows 390,000 or so clones, around 90% found once; its top ten account for 5% to 7%. Sequenced input: PBMCs. The receptors originated from a man between 40 and 49 years old with head and neck cancer. The CDR3 runs from the conserved cysteine through the conserved F or W. The D gene is left open where the match is weak. Size is omitted from some rows. Given values are once, few, many or a class for expanded clones.

v_gene: TRBV10-3; j_gene: TRBJ1-1; d_gene: TRBD1; abundance: .; CDR3nt: TGTGCCATCAGCGCCCGCGACGGGACAGGGGACACTGAAGCTTTCTTT; CDR3aa: CAISARDGTGDTEAFF
v_gene: TRBV4-3; j_gene: TRBJ2-3; d_gene: TRBD2; abundance: .; CDR3nt: TGCGCCAGCTCCCGGGAGGTCGTGGGAACAGATACGCAGTATTTT; CDR3aa: CASSREVVGTDTQYF
v_gene: TRBV28; j_gene: TRBJ2-7; d_gene: .; abundance: .; CDR3nt: TGTGCCAGCAGTTCCATGACGGGGTACTACGAGCAGTACTTC; CDR3aa: CASSSMTGYYEQYF
v_gene: TRBV6-1; j_gene: TRBJ1-3; d_gene: .; abundance: once; CDR3nt: TGTGCCAGCAGTGAAGGGTTCTACTCTGGAAACACCATATATTTT; CDR3aa: CASSEGFYSGNTIYF
v_gene: TRBV6-1; j_gene: TRBJ1-3; d_gene: .; abundance: .; CDR3nt: TGTGCCAGCAGTGAGATGGTCGGCTTATCTGGAAACACCATATATTTT; CDR3aa: CASSEMVGLSGNTIYF
v_gene: TRBV12-5; j_gene: TRBJ2-2; d_gene: TRBD2; abundance: .; CDR3nt: TGTGCTAGTGGTTTCTGGACTAGCGGGGGCGGGGAGCTGTTTTTT; CDR3aa: CASGFWTSGGGELFF
v_gene: TRBV7-2; j_gene: TRBJ1-4; d_gene: .; abundance: .; CDR3nt: TGTGCCAGCAGCTTAGTAATCTCGGGGGCCAAAAAACTGTTTTTT; CDR3aa: CASSLVISGAKKLFF
v_gene: TRBV19; j_gene: TRBJ1-5; d_gene: .; abundance: .; CDR3nt: TGTGCCAGTAGTCTGGAGGCCGGTCAGCCCCAGCATTTT; CDR3aa: CASSLEAGQPQHF
v_gene: TRBV28; j_gene: TRBJ1-2; d_gene: .; abundance: .; CDR3nt: TGTGCCAGCCGCATGGAGTCCTATGGCTACACCTTC; CDR3aa: CASRMESYGYTF
v_gene: TRBV7-3; j_gene: TRBJ2-2; d_gene: TRBD2; abundance: .; CDR3nt: TGTGCCAGCAGCGCGGGGACTAGCGGGAGATACACCGGGGAGCTGTTTTTT; CDR3aa: CASSAGTSGRYTGELFF
v_gene: TRBV19; j_gene: TRBJ1-5; d_gene: .; abundance: .; CDR3nt: TGTGCCAGTAGTACTCGGACGAGCAATCAGCCCCAGCATTTT; CDR3aa: CASSTRTSNQPQHF